This T cell receptor (beta chain) was recovered during a study of blood T cell repertoires in COVID-19. Overall study: In each case, the material was cDNA or gDNA derived from T cells, B-cell-depleted T cells, or PBMCs.

This clone was detected only once. As processed by the authors: It was from reference gene primer amplification that nucleated cell counts were estimated. Sequenced by immunoSEQ multiplex PCR; TCRdb stores in-frame clones only, minus some. V and J calls and clone size are given by that table; D and trimming were obtained from the DNA. The sample holds approximately 240,000 clones, roughly 82% seen once. V dropped 6 bases and J dropped 1 base, with 11 bases sitting between them. The CDR3 has 14 residues. CDR1 is SGHNT and CDR2 is YYREEE in the germline V gene (reference sequence). The chain employs TRBV5-4 and TRBJ2-1, with TRBD2 as a possible D gene (6 bases). The clonotype was recovered from an elderly woman with active or convalescent COVID-19. The sample taken for sequencing was peripheral blood. The CDR3 spells CASTIRGSYNEQFF. For the CDR3, the DNA is TGTGCCAGCACAATCCGGGGGTCCTACAATGAGCAGTTCTTC.